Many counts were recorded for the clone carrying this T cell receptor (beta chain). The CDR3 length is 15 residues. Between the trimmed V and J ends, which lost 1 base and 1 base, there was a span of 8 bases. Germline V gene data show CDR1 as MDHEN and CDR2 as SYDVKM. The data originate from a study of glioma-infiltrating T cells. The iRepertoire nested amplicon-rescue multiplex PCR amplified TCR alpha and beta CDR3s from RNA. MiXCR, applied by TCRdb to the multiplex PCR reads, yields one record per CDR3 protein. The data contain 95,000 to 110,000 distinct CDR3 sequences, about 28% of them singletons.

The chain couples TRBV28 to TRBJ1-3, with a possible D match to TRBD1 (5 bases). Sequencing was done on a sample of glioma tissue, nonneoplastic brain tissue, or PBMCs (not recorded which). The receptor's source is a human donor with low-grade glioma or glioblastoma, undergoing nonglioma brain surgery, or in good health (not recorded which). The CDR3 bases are TGTGCCAGCAGTTTATCCAGGGAATCTGGAAACACCATATATTTT. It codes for CASSLSRESGNTIYF.